This T cell receptor beta chain was retrieved from a study of blood T cell repertoires in COVID-19. Study-level background: Samples came from the United States, Italy and Spain, spanning acute and convalescent COVID-19. PBMCs, B-cell-depleted T cells, or T cells were the source of the cDNA or gDNA that made up the material.

In the study's own analysis: Estimation of nucleated cell counts was performed using reference gene primer amplification. Assay: immunoSEQ multiplex PCR; the TCRdb copy retains only in-frame clones and omits some. V and J calls plus clone size are reproduced from that table; the DNA served to infer D and trimming. The sample includes roughly 100,000 clones, around 74% of them seen just once. CDR1 and CDR2 (germline): LNHDA, SQIVND (reference sequence). The CDR3 is 15 residues long. V was pared by 3 bases and J by 0 bases, with 9 bases between. This clonotype originated in a woman aged 70-85 years with acute or convalescent COVID-19. The chain joins TRBV19 to TRBJ1-5; no firm D call. The sample taken for sequencing was peripheral blood. The CDR3 nucleotides are TGTGCCAGTAGTATTTGGAGGAGTAGCAATCAGCCCCAGCATTTT. This gives the protein CASSIWRSSNQPQHF.